Below, one TCR beta chain is given with its context. Its cognate antigen is unknown. CDR1 is SGHNT and CDR2 is YYREEE in the germline V gene (reference sequence). J lost 0 bases, V lost 2 bases, and 4 bases had no gene match. This CDR3 spans 15 amino acids. Assay: immunoSEQ multiplex PCR; the TCRdb copy retains only in-frame clones and omits some. The repertoire holds around 1.6 million clones, 98% seen once, with roughly 0.42% in the top ten. This specimen comes from a study of shared clonotypes between healthy human individuals. Study results and caveats: When compared with the clonotypes that were shared by all four sorted-subset donors, the non-shared clonotypes turned out to have lower generation probabilities.

Specimen: naive CD4+ T cells sorted from blood. Subset specified: CD45RA+ positively selected. This TCR derives from a man aged 25 to 45 in good health. The chain couples TRBV5-4 to TRBJ1-1, with 7 bases aligning to TRBD1. CDR3 nucleotides: TGTGCCAGCAGCTTAGCGACAGGGATGAACACTGAAGCTTTCTTT. This codes for CASSLATGMNTEAFF.